This T cell receptor (beta chain) derives from a study of shared clonotypes between healthy human individuals. At the level of the study: CD4 naive and memory got three plates each, CD8 naive two, CD8 memory one.

The data were produced by immunoSEQ multiplex PCR, yet TCRdb's version contains in-frame clones alone and is incomplete. This table holds hundreds of thousands of clones, 95% found once. Only CD45RO-negative cells positively selected for CCR7 counted as naive CD8 cells, so terminally differentiated effector memory CD45RA+ cells were excluded. This CDR3 has 14 residues. Per the germline V gene, CDR1 is SGDLS and CDR2 is YYNGEE. Turning to this clone: Germline and junction disagree at one end, which may indicate a read error.

V is TRBV9 and J is TRBJ2-7; 8 positions agree with TRBD1. The sample comprised naive CD8+ T cells sorted from blood. The TCR originated in a woman aged 25 to 45 in good health. The CDR3 here is CAGSGGQGPYEQYF. The CDR3 DNA sequence: TGTGCCGGCAGCGGAGGACAGGGCCCCTACGAGCAGTACTTC.